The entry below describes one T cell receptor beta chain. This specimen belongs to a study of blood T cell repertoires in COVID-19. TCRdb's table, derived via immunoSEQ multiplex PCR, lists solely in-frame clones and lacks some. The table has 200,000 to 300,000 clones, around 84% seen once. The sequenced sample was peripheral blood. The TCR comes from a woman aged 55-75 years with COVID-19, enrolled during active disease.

In DNA, the CDR3 is TGTGCCAGCAGCGACCCACAGGGGGGGGTTAGCGGTGTAAACACTGAAGCTTTCTTT. It translates to CASSDPQGGVSGVNTEAFF. The V call is TRBV7-8, the J call TRBJ1-1; TRBD1 agrees at 8 bases. The CDR3 totals 19 residues. After removal of 5 bases from V and 2 bases from J, the junction contained 19 bases not matched to a gene. Germline CDR1 SGHVS, CDR2 FQNEAQ.